Listed below are T cell receptor beta chains from one sample, sequenced in a study of shared T cell receptors in the human thymus. TCRdb keeps only in-frame clones here, not all; method: immunoSEQ multiplex PCR. The table lists hundreds of thousands of clones, around nine tenths of them singletons, with 0.0095% to 0.012% in the top ten. This sample also appeared in a second study, on human thymus T cells.

The sample comprised thymocytes. The source is a boy under two years old with a congenital heart defect. Each CDR3 is given with its conserved first and last residue. D genes are given only for firm matches. Only part of the rows carry a size: once, few, many, or a class if the clone is expanded.

abundance	v_gene	d_gene	j_gene	CDR3nt	CDR3aa
-	TRBV30	TRBD1	TRBJ2-7	TGTGCCTGGAGTGTACTGGGACAGTCCTACGAGCAGTACTTC	CAWSVLGQSYEQYF
-	TRBV27	-	TRBJ2-7	TGTGCCAGCAGTTTGCGGGGCGTACACTACGAGCAGTACTTC	CASSLRGVHYEQYF
-	TRBV28	TRBD1	TRBJ2-7	TGTGCCAGCAGTTGGACAGGGAATTCCTACGAGCAGTACTTC	CASSWTGNSYEQYF
once	TRBV7-2	-	TRBJ2-5	TGTGCCAGCAGCTTAGCTCGACAGGAGCGAGAGACCCAGTACTTC	CASSLARQERETQYF
-	TRBV5-1	-	TRBJ2-3	TGCGCCAGCAGCCCCAAACTAGAGGGGGACACAGATACGCAGTATTTT	CASSPKLEGDTDTQYF
-	TRBV4-2	TRBD2	TRBJ2-3	TGTGCCAGCAGCCAAGATAGCAGCGGGAGGGCAACAGATACGCAGTATTTT	CASSQDSSGRATDTQYF
-	TRBV6-5	-	TRBJ2-3	TGTGCCACCACTATCCTGGGGGGACGGACAGATACGCAGTATTTT	CATTILGGRTDTQYF
-	TRBV25-1	-	TRBJ1-3	TGTGCCAGCAGTGCCCCTCCGGTGGACACCATATATTTT	CASSAPPVDTIYF
-	TRBV28	-	TRBJ2-3	TGTGCCAGCAGTTGGAATATAGCGACAGATACGCAGTATTTT	CASSWNIATDTQYF
once	TRBV30	-	TRBJ2-1	TGTGCCTGGGGGAGGCTTGGGTCTTCTAATGAGCAGTTCTTC	CAWGRLGSSNEQFF
-	TRBV7-9	TRBD1	TRBJ2-2	TGTGCCAGCAGCTCAAGACAGGGGCGAAACACCGGGGAGCTGTTTTTT	CASSSRQGRNTGELFF
-	TRBV28	TRBD1	TRBJ2-2	TGTGCCAGCAGCTACGACAGGGGGAACACCGGGGAGCTGTTTTTT	CASSYDRGNTGELFF
-	TRBV6-5	-	TRBJ2-3	TGTGCCAGCAGTCGAGTTGGCACAGATACGCAGTATTTT	CASSRVGTDTQYF
-	TRBV10-3	TRBD2	TRBJ2-5	TGTGCCATCAGTGAACCCCTAAGCACTAGCGGTTGGGAGACCCAGTACTTC	CAISEPLSTSGWETQYF
-	TRBV13	-	TRBJ1-2	TGTGCCAGCAGCTTTAGTCAGGGGCACTATGGCTACACCTTC	CASSFSQGHYGYTF
once	TRBV2	TRBD1	TRBJ2-7	TGTGCCAGCAGTGAAGGAGGCGGACAGGGGGTATCTATTATATCCTACGAGCAGTACTTC	CASSEGGGQGVSIISYEQYF
-	TRBV14	-	TRBJ1-3	TGTGCCAGCAGTAGGGACATTGGCTCTGGAAACACCATATATTTT	CASSRDIGSGNTIYF
once	TRBV14	-	TRBJ2-7	TGTGCCAGCAGCCAAGAAAGGACCCGTACCCGGGGGGAGCAGTACTTC	CASSQERTRTRGEQYF
-	TRBV28	-	TRBJ1-5	TGTGCCAGCAGTTTCTGGAGATTATATGGCTTCCCGTTTGATGATCAGCCCCAGCATTTT	CASSFWRLYGFPFDDQPQHF
-	TRBV25-1	TRBD2	TRBJ2-2	TGTGCCAGTAGTCTAGCGGGAGTGGAGACCGGGGAGCTGTTTTTT	CASSLAGVETGELFF
-	TRBV30	-	TRBJ1-1	TGTGCCTGGAGTGTACGGCAGGACGTGGGAGGGTCGGCTGAAGCTTTCTTT	CAWSVRQDVGGSAEAFF
-	TRBV25-1	-	TRBJ2-1	TGTGCCAGCAGTGAATCCCCGGGCAGGGGATCCTACAATGAGCAGTTCTTC	CASSESPGRGSYNEQFF
once	TRBV15	-	TRBJ2-5	TGTGCCACCAGCATATTTCGACAGCCTCAAGAGACCCAGTACTTC	CATSIFRQPQETQYF
once	TRBV5-6	-	TRBJ2-7	TGTGCCAGCAGCTACTTCCGTCGCTCCTACGAGCAGTACTTC	CASSYFRRSYEQYF
-	TRBV11-1	-	TRBJ2-3	TGTGCCAGCAGGCTTGGCTTTGATAATACGCAGTATTTT	CASRLGFDNTQYF
-	TRBV6-1	TRBD2	TRBJ2-2	TGTGCCAGCAGTGAAATGCCTTGCGGGAGTCGGGGCGGGGAGCTGTTTTTT	CASSEMPCGSRGGELFF
-	TRBV6-1	TRBD1	TRBJ1-3	TGTGCCAGCAGTCCGGGACAGGGCACTGGAAACACCATATATTTT	CASSPGQGTGNTIYF
few	TRBV19	TRBD1	TRBJ1-2	TGTGCCAGCAACGACAGGGAAGGCGGCTACACCTTC	CASNDREGGYTF